The T cell receptor (beta chain) under discussion was sequenced for a study of low-dose radiotherapy and immunotherapy resistance in tumors. Study-wide context: The regimen for patients comprised intravenous nivolumab 240 mg every two weeks plus intravenous ipilimumab 1 mg/kg every six weeks.

Germline loops: CDR1 DFQATT, CDR2 SNEGSKA (reference sequence). The V end was cut by 3 bases, the J end by 6 bases, with 9 bases between. This CDR3 comprises 12 residues. The time point was: after trial treatment. Treatment in this sample: LDRT plus nivolumab, ipilimumab, low-dose cyclophosphamide and aspirin (RACIN trial). All eligible patients presented with advanced solid tumors that contained no tumor-infiltrating lymphocytes. Alpha and beta chains were covered, as first-strand cDNA relied on TRAV- and TRBV-specific primers. Using a constant-region primer together with a V-primer adapter, TCRs were subjected to about 20 PCR cycles of amplification. TCRdb reprocessed the reads via MiXCR and lists one record per CDR3 protein. The sample has around 84,000 distinct CDR3 sequences, 15% to 20% seen once. In its sample, this clonotype was seen a few times.

Here the sequenced sample was PBMCs, taken after low-dose radiotherapy plus immunotherapy. The source is a male donor with prostate cancer. This sequence joins TRBV20-1 and TRBJ2-1, with D uncertain. DNA for the CDR3: TGCAGTGCTAGGGGCCCGGCCAATGAGCAGTTCTTC. It translates to CSARGPANEQFF.